This T cell receptor beta chain was retrieved from a study of human T cells and chemical hapten exposure. In the study overall: Throughout the roughly 26-week study, diphenylcyclopropenone was applied weekly to the patients' scalps.

TCRdb called the RACE reads again in MiXCR, with one record for every CDR3 protein. This sample carries about 300,000 distinct CDR3 sequences, 5% to 6.5% of them seen once, and the ten largest clones take around 8.8%. Study conclusions and caveats: The number of TCRs over 1 in 1000 frequency stayed unchanged after DPC.

The time point denotes: pre-sensitization, week 0. Treatment specified: therapeutic diphenylcyclopropenone sensitization with weekly scalp DPC. Germline V gene lookup returns CDR1 SGHKS and CDR2 YYEKEE (reference sequence). This CDR3 is 15 amino acids long. V lost 6 bases and J 3 bases, leaving 15 bases between the germline ends. This clonotype appeared many times. Its target is not known. This sequence originates from a woman between 18 and 29 years old with alopecia areata. Some clones in this sample may be carry-over from other donors' samples. The chain joins TRBV5-5 to TRBJ2-2; tentatively, D is TRBD1 or TRBD2 (6 bases each). The sequences come from whole blood, collected in connection with sensitization to the hapten diphenylcyclopropenone (DPC). CDR3 region: CASTLWGADTGELFF. CDR3 in DNA: TGTGCCAGCACCTTATGGGGGGCCGACACCGGGGAGCTGTTTTTT.